This is a list of T cell receptor beta chains from one sample in a study of cytotoxic CD8 clonotypes in ibrutinib-treated CLL. The protocol was immunoSEQ multiplex PCR, while the TCRdb copy is restricted to in-frame clones and leaves out a portion. The sample consists of approximately 200,000 clones, over 60% of them appearing once. Sequenced material: PBMCs, taken after 24 months of ibrutinib treatment. All receptors derive from a human donor with chronic lymphocytic leukemia. Both conserved end residues are part of each CDR3. A D gene is named only where the DNA matches it firmly. Some rows have no size entry. The others give once, few or many, or a class for an expanded clone.

d_call,v_call,cdr3_length,clone_size,j_call,cdr3_aa,cdr3_nt
TRBD1,TRBV19,13,few,TRBJ1-2,CATRLGQGGGYTF,TGTGCCACCCGACTGGGACAGGGCGGAGGCTACACCTTC
.,TRBV15,18,.,TRBJ2-3,CATSRGGLTRLRTDTQYF,TGTGCCACCAGCAGAGGCGGTTTAACTAGACTAAGAACAGATACGCAGTATTTT
.,TRBV18,14,.,TRBJ1-3,CASSSGHGGNTIYF,TGTGCCAGCTCAAGCGGACACGGTGGAAACACCATATATTTT
.,TRBV5-5,13,few,TRBJ1-4,CASSFAGDEKLFF,TGTGCCAGCAGCTTTGCAGGAGATGAAAAACTGTTTTTT
.,TRBV5-1,15,few,TRBJ2-2,CASSLGARDFRELFF,TGCGCCAGCAGCTTAGGGGCCAGGGACTTTAGGGAGCTGTTTTTT
.,TRBV6-5,16,.,TRBJ1-4,CASSYFGRATNEKLFF,TGTGCCAGCAGTTACTTTGGGCGCGCAACTAATGAAAAACTGTTTTTT
TRBD2,TRBV7-2,17,few,TRBJ2-3,CASSLVVGGPGTDTQYF,TGTGCCAGCAGCTTAGTGGTGGGAGGGCCGGGCACAGATACGCAGTATTTT
.,TRBV7-3,15,.,TRBJ2-7,CASSLGGGQPYEQYF,TGTGCCAGCAGCCTAGGAGGGGGGCAGCCCTACGAGCAGTACTTC
.,TRBV18,13,.,TRBJ1-5,CASSTGLNQPQHF,TGTGCCAGCTCTACAGGGCTCAATCAGCCCCAGCATTTT
.,TRBV7-9,12,.,TRBJ2-7,CASSLAPYEQYF,TGTGCCAGCAGCTTAGCCCCGTACGAGCAGTACTTC
TRBD1,TRBV7-9,13,.,TRBJ1-5,CASRGTGDQPQHF,TGTGCCAGCCGTGGGACAGGGGATCAGCCCCAGCATTTT
.,TRBV15,13,.,TRBJ1-1,CATSREGNTEAFF,TGTGCCACCAGCAGAGAAGGTAACACTGAAGCTTTCTTT
TRBD2,TRBV6-5,14,.,TRBJ2-7,CASILAGIAREQYF,TGTGCCAGCATACTAGCGGGAATTGCTCGGGAGCAGTACTTC
.,TRBV18,18,few,TRBJ2-6,CASSPLVSPHSGANVLTF,TGTGCCAGCTCACCACTGGTGTCTCCCCACTCTGGGGCCAACGTCCTGACTTTC
TRBD2,TRBV7-2,14,.,TRBJ2-7,CASSLVETSGYQYF,TGTGCCAGCAGCTTAGTGGAGACTAGCGGTTACCAGTACTTC
.,TRBV10-3,14,.,TRBJ2-7,CAISASGTSYEQYF,TGTGCCATCAGCGCGTCGGGTACGTCCTACGAGCAGTACTTC
.,TRBV11-3,15,few,TRBJ2-2,CASSSLGANTGELFF,TGTGCCAGCAGCTCACTTGGGGCGAACACCGGGGAGCTGTTTTTT
TRBD2,TRBV10-1,14,.,TRBJ2-5,CASSEGLGWETQYF,TGCGCCAGCAGTGAAGGACTAGGGTGGGAGACCCAGTACTTC